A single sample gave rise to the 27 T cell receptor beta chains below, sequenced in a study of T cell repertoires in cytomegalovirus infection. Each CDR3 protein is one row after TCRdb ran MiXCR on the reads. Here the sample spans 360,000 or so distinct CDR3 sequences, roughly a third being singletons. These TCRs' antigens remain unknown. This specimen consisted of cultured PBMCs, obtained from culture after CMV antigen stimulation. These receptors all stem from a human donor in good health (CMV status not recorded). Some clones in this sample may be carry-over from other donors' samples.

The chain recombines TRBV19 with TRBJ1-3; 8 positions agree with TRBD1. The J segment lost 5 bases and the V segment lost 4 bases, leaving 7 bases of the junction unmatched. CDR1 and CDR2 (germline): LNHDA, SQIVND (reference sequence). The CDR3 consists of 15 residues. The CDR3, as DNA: TGTGCCAGTAGTACCCTCTGGACAGGGAGAAACACCATATATTTT. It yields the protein CASSTLWTGRNTIYF.

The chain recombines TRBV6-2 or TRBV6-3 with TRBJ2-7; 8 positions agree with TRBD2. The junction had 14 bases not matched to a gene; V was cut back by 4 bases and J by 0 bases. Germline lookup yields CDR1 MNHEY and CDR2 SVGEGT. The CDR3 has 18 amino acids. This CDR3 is CASSFLTKIAGLSYEQYF. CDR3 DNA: TGTGCCAGCAGTTTCCTCACGAAGATAGCGGGACTCTCCTACGAGCAGTACTTC.

The CDR3 is CASSLYRATEAFF. The CDR3 region has the DNA TGTGCCAGCAGCTTGTACAGGGCCACTGAAGCTTTCTTT. The V gene is TRBV11-2, the J gene TRBJ1-1, with D tentatively TRBD1 (6 bases). From germline, CDR1 is SGHAT and CDR2 FQNNGV. This CDR3 has 13 amino acids. V lost 3 bases, J lost 4 bases, and 9 bases lay in between.

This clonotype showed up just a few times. The CDR3 loop reads CASSLGQISGANVLTF. The CDR3 DNA reads as TGTGCCAGCAGCTTAGGACAGATCTCTGGGGCCAACGTCCTGACTTTC. The chain employs TRBV7-2 and TRBJ2-6, with D maybe TRBD1 (5 bases). CDR1 and CDR2 (germline): SGHTA, FQGNSA. The CDR3 is 16 amino acids. V was trimmed by 1 base and J by 0 bases, leaving 7 bases between them.

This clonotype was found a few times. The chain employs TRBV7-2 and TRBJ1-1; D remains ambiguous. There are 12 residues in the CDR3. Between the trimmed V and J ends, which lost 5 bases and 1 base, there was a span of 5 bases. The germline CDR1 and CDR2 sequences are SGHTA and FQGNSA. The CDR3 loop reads CASSTQNTEAFF. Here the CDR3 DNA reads TGTGCCAGCAGCACCCAGAACACTGAAGCTTTCTTT. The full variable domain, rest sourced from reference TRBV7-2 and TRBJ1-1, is GAGVSQSPSNKVTEKGKDVELRCDPISGHTALYWYRQSLGQGLEFLIYFQGNSAPDKSGLPSDRFSAERTGGSVSTLTIQRTQQEDSAVYLCASSTQNTEAFFGQGTRLTVV.

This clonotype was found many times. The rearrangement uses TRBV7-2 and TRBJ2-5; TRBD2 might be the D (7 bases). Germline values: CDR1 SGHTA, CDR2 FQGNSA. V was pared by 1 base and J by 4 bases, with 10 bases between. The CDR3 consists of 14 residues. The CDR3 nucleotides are TGTGCCAGCAGCTTAGGGGCGGGGGCAGAGACCCAGTACTTC. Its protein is CASSLGAGAETQYF. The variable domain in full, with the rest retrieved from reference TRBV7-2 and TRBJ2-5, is GAGVSQSPSNKVTEKGKDVELRCDPISGHTALYWYRQSLGQGLEFLIYFQGNSAPDKSGLPSDRFSAERTGGSVSTLTIQRTQQEDSAVYLCASSLGAGAETQYFGPGTRLLVL.

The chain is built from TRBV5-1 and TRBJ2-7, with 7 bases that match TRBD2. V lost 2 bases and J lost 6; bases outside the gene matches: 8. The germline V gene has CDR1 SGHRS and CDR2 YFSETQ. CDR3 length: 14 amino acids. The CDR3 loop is CASSFGRGVREQYV. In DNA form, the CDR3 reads TGCGCCAGCAGCTTTGGACGGGGGGTTCGCGAGCAGTACGTC.

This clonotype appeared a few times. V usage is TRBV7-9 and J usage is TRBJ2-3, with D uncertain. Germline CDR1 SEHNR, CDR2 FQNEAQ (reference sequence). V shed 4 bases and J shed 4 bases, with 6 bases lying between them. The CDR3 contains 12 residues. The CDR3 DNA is TGTGCCAGCAGCTCCGCCGCAGATACGCAGTATTTT. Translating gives CASSSAADTQYF.

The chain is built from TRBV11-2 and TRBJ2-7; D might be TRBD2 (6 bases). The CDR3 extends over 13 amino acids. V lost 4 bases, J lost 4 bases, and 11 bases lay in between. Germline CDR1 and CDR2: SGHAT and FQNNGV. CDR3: CASSSGLLYEQYV. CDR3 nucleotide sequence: TGTGCCAGCAGCTCGGGACTGCTTTACGAGCAGTACGTC.

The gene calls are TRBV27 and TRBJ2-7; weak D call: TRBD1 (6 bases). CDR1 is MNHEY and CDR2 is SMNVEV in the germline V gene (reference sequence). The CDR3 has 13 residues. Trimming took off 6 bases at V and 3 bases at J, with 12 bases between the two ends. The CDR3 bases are TGTGCCAGCAGCCACCGGACAGACTACGAGCAGTACTTC. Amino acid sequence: CASSHRTDYEQYF.

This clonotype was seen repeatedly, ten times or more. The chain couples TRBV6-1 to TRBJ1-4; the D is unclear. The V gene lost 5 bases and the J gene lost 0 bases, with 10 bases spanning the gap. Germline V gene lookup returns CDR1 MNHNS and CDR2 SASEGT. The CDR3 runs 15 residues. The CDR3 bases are TGTGCCAGCAGTCCTCTTGGGGCAACTAATGAAAAACTGTTTTTT. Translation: CASSPLGATNEKLFF.

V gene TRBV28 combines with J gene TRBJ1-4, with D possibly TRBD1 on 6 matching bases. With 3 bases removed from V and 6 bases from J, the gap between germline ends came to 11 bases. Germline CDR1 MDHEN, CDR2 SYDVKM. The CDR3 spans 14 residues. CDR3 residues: CASSFLTGYEKLFF. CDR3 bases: TGTGCCAGCAGTTTTCTGACAGGCTATGAAAAACTGTTTTTT.

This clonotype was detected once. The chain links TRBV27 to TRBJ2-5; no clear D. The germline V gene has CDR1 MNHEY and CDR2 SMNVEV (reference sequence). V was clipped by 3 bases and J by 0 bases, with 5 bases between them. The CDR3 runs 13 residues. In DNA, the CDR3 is TGTGCCAGCAGTTTGCCAAACCAAGAGACCCAGTACTTC. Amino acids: CASSLPNQETQYF.

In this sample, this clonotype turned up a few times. The CDR3: CASSFLQGANTEAFF. DNA of the CDR3: TGTGCCAGCAGCTTCTTGCAGGGGGCGAACACTGAAGCTTTCTTT. V gene TRBV7-6 combines with J gene TRBJ1-1; 8 bases map to TRBD1. This CDR3 is 15 amino acids long. Per the germline V gene, CDR1 is SGHVS and CDR2 is FNYEAQ. V shed 3 bases and J 1 base; nucleotides not matched to a gene: 4. The full variable domain, rest sourced from reference TRBV7-6 and TRBJ1-1, is GAGVSQSPRYKVTKRGQDVALRCDPISGHVSLYWYRQALGQGPEFLTYFNYEAQQDKSGLPNDRFSAERPEGSISTLTIQRTEQRDSAMYRCASSFLQGANTEAFFGQGTRLTVV.

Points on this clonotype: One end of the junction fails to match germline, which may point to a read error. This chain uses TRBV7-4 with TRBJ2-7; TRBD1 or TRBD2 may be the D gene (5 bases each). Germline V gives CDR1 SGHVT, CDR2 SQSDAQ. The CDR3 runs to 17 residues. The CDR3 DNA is TGTGCCACCAGCCCCCCCGGGGCTGGCGTGGCCCTCTACGAGCAGTACTTC. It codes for CATSPPGAGVALYEQYF.

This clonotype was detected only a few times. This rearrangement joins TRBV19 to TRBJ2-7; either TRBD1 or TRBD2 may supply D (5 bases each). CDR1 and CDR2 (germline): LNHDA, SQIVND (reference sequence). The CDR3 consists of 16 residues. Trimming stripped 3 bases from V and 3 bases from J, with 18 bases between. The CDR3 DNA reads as TGTGCCAGTAGTATCTGGGACGGGGTGTTGGTCTACGAGCAGTACTTC. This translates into CASSIWDGVLVYEQYF.

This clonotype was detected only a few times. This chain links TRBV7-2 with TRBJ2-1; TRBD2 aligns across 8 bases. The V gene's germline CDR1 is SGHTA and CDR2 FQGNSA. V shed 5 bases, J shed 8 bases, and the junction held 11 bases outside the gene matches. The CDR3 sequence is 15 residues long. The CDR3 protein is CASSAQAGEFYEQFF. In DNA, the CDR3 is TGTGCCAGCAGCGCTCAAGCGGGAGAATTTTATGAGCAGTTCTTC.

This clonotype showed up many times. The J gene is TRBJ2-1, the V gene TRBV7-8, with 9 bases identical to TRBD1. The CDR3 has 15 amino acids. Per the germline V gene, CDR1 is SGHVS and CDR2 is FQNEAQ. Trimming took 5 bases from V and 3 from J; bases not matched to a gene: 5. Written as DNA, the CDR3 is TGTGCCAGCAGCCCACCGGGACAGGGCTACAATGAGCAGTTCTTC. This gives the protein CASSPPGQGYNEQFF.

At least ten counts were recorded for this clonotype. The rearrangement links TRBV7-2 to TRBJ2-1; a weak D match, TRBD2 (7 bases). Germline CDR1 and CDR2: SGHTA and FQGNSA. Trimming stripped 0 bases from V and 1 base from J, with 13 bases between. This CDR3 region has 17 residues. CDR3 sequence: CASSLAPSGTSYNEQFF. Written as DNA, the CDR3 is TGTGCCAGCAGCTTAGCCCCGAGCGGGACATCCTACAATGAGCAGTTCTTC.

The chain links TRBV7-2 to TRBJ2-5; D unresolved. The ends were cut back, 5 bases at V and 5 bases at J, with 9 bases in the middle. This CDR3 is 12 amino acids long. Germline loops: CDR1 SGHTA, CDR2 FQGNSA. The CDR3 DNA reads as TGTGCCAGCAGCGAGACCTCGGAGACCCAGTACTTC. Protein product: CASSETSETQYF.

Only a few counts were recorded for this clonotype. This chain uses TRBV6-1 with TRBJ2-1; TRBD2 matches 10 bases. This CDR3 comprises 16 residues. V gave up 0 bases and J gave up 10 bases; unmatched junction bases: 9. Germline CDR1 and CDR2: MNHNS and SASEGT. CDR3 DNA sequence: TGTGCCAGCAGTGAAGCTGGGCTAGCGGGAGTGTTAGAGCAGTTCTTC. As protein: CASSEAGLAGVLEQFF.

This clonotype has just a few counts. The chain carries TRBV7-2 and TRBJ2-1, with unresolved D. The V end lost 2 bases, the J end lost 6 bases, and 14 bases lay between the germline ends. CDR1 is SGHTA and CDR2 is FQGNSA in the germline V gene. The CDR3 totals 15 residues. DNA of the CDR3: TGTGCCAGCAGCTTATTTGGCGGCTTCTCCAATGAGCAGTTCTTC. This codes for CASSLFGGFSNEQFF.

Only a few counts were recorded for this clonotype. The DNA for the CDR3 is TGTGCCAGCAGCTTGGAGACTAGCGGGCACTACAATGAGCAGTTCTTC. This translates into CASSLETSGHYNEQFF. The gene calls are TRBV5-6 and TRBJ2-1; 10 bases agree with TRBD2. CDR1 SGHDT and CDR2 YYEEEE come from the germline V gene. The CDR3 is 16 amino acids. With 0 bases clipped from V and 3 bases from J, the junction kept 3 bases outside the gene matches.

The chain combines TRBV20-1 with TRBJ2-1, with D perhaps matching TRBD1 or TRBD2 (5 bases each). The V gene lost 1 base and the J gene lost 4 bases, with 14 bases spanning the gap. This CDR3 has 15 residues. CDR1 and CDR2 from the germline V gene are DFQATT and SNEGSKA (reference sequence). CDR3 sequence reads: CSARGAGTGYNEQFF. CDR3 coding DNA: TGCAGTGCTAGAGGCGCCGGGACGGGATACAATGAGCAGTTCTTC.

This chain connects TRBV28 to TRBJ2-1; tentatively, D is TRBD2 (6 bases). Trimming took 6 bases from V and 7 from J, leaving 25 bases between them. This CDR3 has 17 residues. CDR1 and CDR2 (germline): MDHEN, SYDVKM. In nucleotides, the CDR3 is TGTGCCAGCAGCTTAGTCCTGCCCGAGGGGAGGTTGAATGAGCAGTTCTTC. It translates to CASSLVLPEGRLNEQFF.

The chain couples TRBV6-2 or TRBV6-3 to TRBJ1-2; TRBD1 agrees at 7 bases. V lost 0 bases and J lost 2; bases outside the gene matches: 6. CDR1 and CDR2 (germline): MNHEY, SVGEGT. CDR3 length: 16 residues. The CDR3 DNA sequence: TGTGCCAGCAGTTACTCAGGGACAGCCAACAACTATGGCTACACCTTC. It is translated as CASSYSGTANNYGYTF.

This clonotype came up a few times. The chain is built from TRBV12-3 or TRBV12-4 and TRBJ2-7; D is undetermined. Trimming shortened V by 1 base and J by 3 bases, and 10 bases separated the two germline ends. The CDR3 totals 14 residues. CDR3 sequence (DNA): TGTGCCAGCAGTTTAGGGCACACTAACTACGAGCAGTACTTC. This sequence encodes CASSLGHTNYEQYF.